A single TCR beta chain is shown here with its context. This specimen belongs to a study of control samples from healthy donors and cancer patients. Data came from immunoSEQ multiplex PCR; TCRdb stores just in-frame clones and leaves some out. The profile covers about 410,000 clones, with 90% appearing a single time and over 5.5% taken by the ten largest. The CDR3 consists of 16 residues. Unmatched junction bases numbered 10, after V lost 5 bases and J lost 4 bases. Looked up from germline, CDR1 is MGHDK and CDR2 is SYGVNS. This receptor was taken from a man aged 35 to 55 with head and neck cancer. The rearrangement joins TRBV25-1 to TRBJ2-3, with 9 positions matching TRBD2. The sequencing sample was made of PBMCs. In DNA form, the CDR3 reads TGTGCCAGCAGTCCCCTCAAGCGGGAGGAGGCAGATACGCAGTATTTT. As protein: CASSPLKREEADTQYF.